These 23 T cell receptor beta chains share one sample of origin, sequenced in a study of cytomegalovirus exposure and HLA in healthy donors. The PCR used 60 Vbeta and 13 Jbeta primers. Assay: immunoSEQ multiplex PCR; the TCRdb copy retains only in-frame clones and omits some. The sample shows 65,000 to 100,000 clones, around 75% of them seen only once. The sequenced sample was PBMCs. The origin of the receptors is a man aged 35-49 years in good health and CMV-seronegative.

Comment on this clone: Other DNA sequences in this sample translate to the same CDR3. V and J are TRBV28 and TRBJ1-1; TRBD1 aligns across 7 bases. CDR3 length: 14 residues. Germline V gives CDR1 MDHEN, CDR2 SYDVKM. J gave up 10 bases and V 7 bases, and 15 bases lay outside the gene matches. The CDR3 sequence is CASKGDWAGGSAFF. CDR3 bases: TGTGCCAGCAAGGGGGATTGGGCAGGGGGTTCAGCTTTCTTT.

The chain employs TRBV10-3 and TRBJ1-4, with a tentative D call TRBD1 (5 bases). The CDR3 runs 16 residues. The germline CDR1 and CDR2 sequences are ENHRY and SYGVKD. V lost 3 bases and J 4 bases, leaving 15 bases between the germline ends. The CDR3 loop reads CAISEGRQTDNEKLFF. For the CDR3, the DNA is TGTGCCATCAGTGAAGGGCGACAGACCGATAATGAAAAACTGTTTTTT.

This clone showed up just once. The chain is built from TRBV19 and TRBJ2-1; D is unclear. The CDR3 has 12 residues. In germline, CDR1 is LNHDA, CDR2 SQIVND (reference sequence). Trimming shortened V by 5 bases and J by 8 bases, and 10 bases separated the two germline ends. The CDR3 nucleotides are TGTGCCAGTAGTGAGACTCTGGATGAGCAGTTCTTC. Protein sequence: CASSETLDEQFF.

This clone turned up a few times. This chain connects TRBV6-5 to TRBJ2-1; the match to TRBD2 covers 13 bases. This CDR3 has 15 residues. Trimming cost V 5 bases and J 10 bases; bases outside gene matches: 8. CDR1 and CDR2 from the germline V gene are MNHEY and SVGAGI. Here the CDR3 reads CASSHRTSGSKEQFF. For the CDR3, the DNA is TGTGCCAGCAGTCACCGGACTAGCGGGAGCAAAGAGCAGTTCTTC.

This chain links TRBV5-1 with TRBJ2-3; 7 bases fit TRBD2. V shed 4 bases and J 0 bases; nucleotides not matched to a gene: 5. Germline-derived CDR1 and CDR2 are SGHRS and YFSETQ. CDR3 length: 15 residues. CDR3 DNA: TGCGCCAGCAGCCGGGCAGCGGGGAGCACAGATACGCAGTATTTT. It yields the protein CASSRAAGSTDTQYF.

The V and J genes are TRBV7-9 and TRBJ1-4, with 9 bases matching TRBD1. Trimming removed 5 bases from V and 7 bases from J; junction bases left unmatched: 5. This CDR3 spans 14 amino acids. CDR1 and CDR2 (germline): SEHNR, FQNEAQ (reference sequence). CDR3 sequence reads: CASSHRDRAEKLFF. The CDR3, as DNA: TGTGCCAGCAGCCACCGGGACAGGGCTGAAAAACTGTTTTTT. The full variable domain, in which reference TRBV7-9 and TRBJ1-4 provide the parts outside the CDR3, is DTGVSQNPRHKITKRGQNVTFRCDPISEHNRLYWYRQTLGQGPEFLTYFQNEAQLEKSRLLSDRFSAERPKGSFSTLEIQRTEQGDSAMYLCASSHRDRAEKLFFGSGTQLSVL.

V gene TRBV5-1 combines with J gene TRBJ2-1, with a weak D call TRBD2 (5 bases). This CDR3 region has 14 residues. The V gene's germline CDR1 is SGHRS and CDR2 YFSETQ. Trimming left V 2 bases short and J 2 bases short, with 8 bases between. This CDR3 is CASSFSGTYNEQFF. As DNA, the CDR3 is TGCGCCAGCAGCTTCTCCGGGACCTACAATGAGCAGTTCTTC.

This clone was observed once. The chain couples TRBV29-1 to TRBJ2-7, with TRBD2 matching over 10 bases. This CDR3 contains 14 residues. The V segment lost 6 bases and the J segment 1 base; nucleotides outside the gene matches: 6. In germline, CDR1 is SQVTM, CDR2 ANQGSEA. The CDR3 reads CSVQPSGRSYEQYF. Here the CDR3 DNA reads TGCAGCGTCCAGCCTAGCGGGAGATCCTACGAGCAGTACTTC.

V and J are TRBV28 and TRBJ2-7; no clear D gene. The V gene lost 2 bases and the J gene lost 7 bases, with 6 bases spanning the gap. Germline V gene sequence: CDR1 MDHEN, CDR2 SYDVKM. This CDR3 spans 11 amino acids. The CDR3 DNA reads as TGTGCCAGCAGTTTAGCGTGGGAGCAGTACTTC. The encoded protein is CASSLAWEQYF.

This chain connects TRBV9 to TRBJ1-1, with TRBD1 as a possible D gene (5 bases). The germline CDR1 and CDR2 sequences are SGDLS and YYNGEE. The length of the CDR3 is 15 residues. V was cut by 0 bases and J by 1 base, with 10 bases left in between. The CDR3: CASSVVMDTNTEAFF. CDR3 bases: TGTGCCAGCAGCGTAGTAATGGACACGAACACTGAAGCTTTCTTT.

The chain links TRBV7-9 to TRBJ2-7, with D perhaps matching TRBD2 (6 bases). The CDR3 has 13 residues. CDR1 and CDR2 from the germline V gene are SEHNR and FQNEAQ (reference sequence). V was pared by 4 bases and J by 3 bases, with 10 bases between. The CDR3 region is CASSSGSNYEQYF. The DNA of the CDR3 is TGTGCCAGCAGCTCCGGGAGCAACTACGAGCAGTACTTC.

The chain joins TRBV4-2 to TRBJ2-2, with 10 bases aligning to TRBD1. J lost 5 bases, V lost 3 bases, and 6 bases had no gene match. Germline V gene data show CDR1 as LGHNA and CDR2 as YNFKEQ. There are 16 residues in the CDR3. The CDR3 sequence is CASSQGQGSKTGELFF. The DNA of the CDR3 is TGTGCCAGCAGCCAGGGACAGGGGAGTAAGACCGGGGAGCTGTTTTTT.

The chain employs TRBV2 and TRBJ1-1, with D perhaps matching TRBD1 (5 bases). Germline V gives CDR1 SNHLY, CDR2 FYNNEI. Trimming stripped 1 base from V and 1 base from J, with 16 bases between. This CDR3 comprises 17 residues. CDR3 residues: CASSEGRGTKKNTEAFF. The CDR3 DNA is TGTGCCAGCAGTGAAGGTCGGGGGACCAAAAAGAACACTGAAGCTTTCTTT.

The count of this clone is one. This rearrangement joins TRBV5-1 to TRBJ1-6; no clear D gene. The germline gives CDR1 SGHRS, CDR2 YFSETQ. V was pared by 4 bases and J by 6 bases, with 8 bases between. The CDR3 is 13 residues long. For the CDR3, the DNA is TGCGCCAGCAGCGAGGAAGGTAATTCACCCCTCCACTTT. This gives the protein CASSEEGNSPLHF.

The chain recombines TRBV2 with TRBJ2-7, with 7 positions matching TRBD1. The CDR3 spans 14 residues. With V trimmed by 7 bases and J by 2 bases, 8 bases remained unmatched. CDR1 and CDR2 (germline): SNHLY, FYNNEI. In DNA form, the CDR3 reads TGTGCCAGCACCGCCGGGACAGCCACCTACGAGCAGTACTTC. Protein: CASTAGTATYEQYF.

V and J are TRBV5-6 and TRBJ1-3, with D hard to call. The CDR3 runs to 11 residues. CDR1 SGHDT and CDR2 YYEEEE come from the germline V gene. Trimming removed 0 bases from V and 9 bases from J, with 4 bases in between. The CDR3 spells CASSLESTIYF. For the CDR3, the DNA is TGTGCCAGCAGCTTGGAGAGCACCATATATTTT.

The gene calls are TRBV7-6 and TRBJ2-6; TRBD1 might be the D (5 bases). The CDR3 length is 18 residues. Germline V gene sequence: CDR1 SGHVS, CDR2 FNYEAQ. V lost 2 bases and J lost 0, with 14 bases in between. For the CDR3, the DNA is TGTGCCAGCAGCTTATATCCGGCAGGGCGCTCTGGGGCCAACGTCCTGACTTTC. It codes for CASSLYPAGRSGANVLTF.

J is TRBJ1-1 and V is TRBV10-3; D is perhaps TRBD1 (5 bases). This CDR3 comprises 13 residues. CDR1 ENHRY and CDR2 SYGVKD come from the germline V gene. V was trimmed by 7 bases and J by 5 bases, leaving 14 bases between them. This CDR3 is CAIKQEGETEAFF. CDR3 sequence (DNA): TGTGCCATCAAACAGGAAGGAGAAACTGAAGCTTTCTTT.

CDR3 DNA sequence: TGTGCCAGTAGTCCGACTAGCGGGGGAAATCGCGAGCAGTACTTC. Protein: CASSPTSGGNREQYF. This chain uses TRBV19 with TRBJ2-7, with 12 bases aligning to TRBD2. V dropped 5 bases and J dropped 6; count of bases not matched to a gene: 8. This CDR3 spans 15 amino acids. Germline values: CDR1 LNHDA, CDR2 SQIVND (reference sequence).

J is TRBJ1-5 and V is TRBV4-1; a weak D match, TRBD1 (5 bases). With 4 bases removed from V and 6 bases from J, the gap between germline ends came to 16 bases. This CDR3 has 15 amino acids. Germline V gene data show CDR1 as MGHRA and CDR2 as YSYEKL. For the CDR3, the DNA is TGCGCCAGCAGCCCCACGGGGGTGCTGGGTCAGCCCCAGCATTTT. Encoded protein: CASSPTGVLGQPQHF.

The chain recombines TRBV18 with TRBJ1-1, with TRBD1 matching 8 bases. The CDR3 spans 16 residues. V trimming: 3 bases; J trimming: 0 bases; junction bases outside the gene matches: 6. The germline gives CDR1 KGHSH, CDR2 LQKENI. Written as DNA, the CDR3 is TGTGCCAGCTCACCGGGGACAGGCGCATTGAACACTGAAGCTTTCTTT. This gives the protein CASSPGTGALNTEAFF.

This clone has just a few counts. V and J are TRBV19 and TRBJ1-1; D perhaps matches TRBD1 (6 bases). Per germline, CDR1 LNHDA and CDR2 SQIVND (reference sequence). This CDR3 contains 13 residues. V dropped 9 bases and J dropped 0 bases, with 11 bases sitting between them. This CDR3 is CASRDTMNTEAFF. The DNA of the CDR3 is TGTGCCAGCCGGGACACGATGAACACTGAAGCTTTCTTT.

V usage is TRBV28 and J usage is TRBJ1-4; a weak D match, TRBD1 (5 bases). Germline CDR1 MDHEN, CDR2 SYDVKM. The length of the CDR3 is 19 residues. V was clipped by 5 bases and J by 4 bases, with 26 bases between them. This CDR3 is CASSLPRGRDQAFNEKLFF. The CDR3 region has the DNA TGTGCCAGCAGTCTACCGCGGGGGAGGGATCAGGCCTTTAATGAAAAACTGTTTTTT.